This T cell receptor beta chain was sequenced for a study of T-cell reconstitution after alpha-beta-depleted transplantation in children. Overall study findings and caveats: Once a year had passed after transplant, T-cell counts and diversity came mostly from newly produced T cells. There were reportedly several hundred expanded graft clones from which alpha-beta T cells came about two months after transplant.

This clonotype was detected only once. Its antigen is still unknown. Library preparation (for TCRbeta) was performed with unique molecular identifiers. TCRdb re-called the PCR reads with MiXCR, one entry per CDR3 protein. The sample has about 870,000 distinct CDR3 sequences; roughly 16% are singletons. This CDR3 comprises 15 residues. Germline V gene sequence: CDR1 MNHEY, CDR2 SVGAGI. Trimming removed 0 bases at V and 0 bases at J, with 6 bases between. The material sequenced was PBMCs, mostly from graft donor cells, taken 360 days after TCRalphabeta/CD19-depleted stem cell transplant. The gene calls are TRBV6-5 and TRBJ1-3; D is uncertain. The TCR comes from a male patient between 5 and 17 years old who had a stem cell transplant for acute lymphoblastic leukemia, so the T cells may come from the graft donor. Here the CDR3 reads CASSYSMGSGNTIYF. For the CDR3, the DNA is TGTGCCAGCAGTTACTCGATGGGCTCTGGAAACACCATATATTTT.